The following is a T cell receptor (beta chain) sequence with its context. The record originates from a study of shared clonotypes between healthy human individuals. CD8 cells regarded as naive lacked CD45RO, were positively chosen for CCR7, and omitted terminally differentiated effector memory CD45RA+ cells. The method was immunoSEQ multiplex PCR; TCRdb's version includes in-frame clones alone and lacks a portion of them. The data hold approximately 840,000 clones, with 90% to 97% observed a single time. The germline CDR1 and CDR2 sequences are LGHNA and YSLEER. The CDR3 covers 17 residues. V lost 3 bases and J lost 4, with 20 bases in between.

This chain uses TRBV4-3 with TRBJ2-3; D possibly corresponds to TRBD2 (6 bases). The receptor comes from a man aged 25-40 years in good health. Sample: naive CD8+ T cells sorted from blood. CDR3: CASSQSGNGGAADTQYF. The CDR3 DNA reads TGCGCCAGCAGCCAGTCGGGAAACGGGGGAGCGGCAGATACGCAGTATTTT.